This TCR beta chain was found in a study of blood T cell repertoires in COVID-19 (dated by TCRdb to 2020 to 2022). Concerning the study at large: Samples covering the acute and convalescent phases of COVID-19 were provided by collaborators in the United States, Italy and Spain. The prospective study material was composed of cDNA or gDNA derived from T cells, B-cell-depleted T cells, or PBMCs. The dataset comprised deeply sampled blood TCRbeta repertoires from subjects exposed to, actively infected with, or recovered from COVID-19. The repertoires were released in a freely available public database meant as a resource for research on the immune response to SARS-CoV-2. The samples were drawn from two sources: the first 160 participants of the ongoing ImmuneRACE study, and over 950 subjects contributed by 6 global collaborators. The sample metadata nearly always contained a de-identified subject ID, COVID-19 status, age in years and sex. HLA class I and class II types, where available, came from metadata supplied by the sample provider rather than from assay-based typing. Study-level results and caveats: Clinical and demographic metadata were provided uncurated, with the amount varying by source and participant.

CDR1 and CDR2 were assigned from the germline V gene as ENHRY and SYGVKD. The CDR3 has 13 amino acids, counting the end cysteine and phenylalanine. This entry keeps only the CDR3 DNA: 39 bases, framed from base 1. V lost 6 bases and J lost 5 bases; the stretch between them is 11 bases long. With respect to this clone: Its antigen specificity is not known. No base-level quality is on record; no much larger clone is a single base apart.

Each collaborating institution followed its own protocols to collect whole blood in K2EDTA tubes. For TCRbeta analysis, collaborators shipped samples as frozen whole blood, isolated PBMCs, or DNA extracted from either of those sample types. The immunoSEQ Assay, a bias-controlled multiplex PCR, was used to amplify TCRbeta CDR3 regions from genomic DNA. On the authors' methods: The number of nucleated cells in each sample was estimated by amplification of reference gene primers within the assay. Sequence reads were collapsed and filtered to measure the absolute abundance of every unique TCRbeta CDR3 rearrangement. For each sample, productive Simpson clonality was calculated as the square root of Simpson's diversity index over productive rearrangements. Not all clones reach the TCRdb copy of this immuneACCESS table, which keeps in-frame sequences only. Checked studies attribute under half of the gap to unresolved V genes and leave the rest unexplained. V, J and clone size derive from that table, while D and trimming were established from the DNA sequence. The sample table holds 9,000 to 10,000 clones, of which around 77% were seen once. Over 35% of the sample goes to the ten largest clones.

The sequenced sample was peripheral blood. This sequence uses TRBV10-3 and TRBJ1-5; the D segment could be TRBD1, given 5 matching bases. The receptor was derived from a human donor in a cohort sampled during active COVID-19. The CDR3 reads CAISGHGDQPQHF. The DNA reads TGTGCCATCAGCGGACATGGGGATCAGCCCCAGCATTTT.